One and the same sample provided the 10 T cell receptor beta chains below, sequenced in a study of blood T cell repertoires in COVID-19. The protocol was immunoSEQ multiplex PCR, while the TCRdb copy is restricted to in-frame clones and leaves out a portion. This sample has approximately 210,000 clones, with less than 90% found just once. The material sequenced was peripheral blood. The source is a human donor in a cohort sampled during active COVID-19.

The chain carries TRBV4-1 and TRBJ1-1, with D possibly TRBD1 on 5 matching bases. Deletions cut 1 base from V and 3 bases from J, with 12 bases between. The CDR3 has 15 residues. Germline-derived CDR1 and CDR2 are MGHRA and YSYEKL. The CDR3 region has the DNA TGCGCCAGCAGCCAAGCCCCCGGGGGATACACTGAAGCTTTCTTT. Amino acid sequence: CASSQAPGGYTEAFF.

The rearrangement joins TRBV5-1 to TRBJ1-3, with no clear D. Germline lookup yields CDR1 SGHRS and CDR2 YFSETQ. The CDR3 extends over 14 amino acids. Trimming took off 0 bases at V and 0 bases at J, with 4 bases between the two ends. The CDR3 loop is CASSLELSGNTIYF. The CDR3 nucleotides read TGCGCCAGCAGCTTGGAACTCTCTGGAAACACCATATATTTT.

This chain links TRBV2 with TRBJ1-2; 8 bases match TRBD1. Germline values: CDR1 SNHLY, CDR2 FYNNEI. Trimming took 10 bases from V and 6 from J; bases not matched to a gene: 7. The CDR3 totals 12 residues. The DNA for the CDR3 is TGTGCCATCCGGACAGGGAGGGATGGCTACACCTTC. It is translated as CAIRTGRDGYTF.

The chain employs TRBV28 and TRBJ2-1; 8 bases line up with TRBD2. The CDR3 sequence is 14 residues long. With 4 bases clipped from V and 7 bases from J, the junction kept 6 bases outside the gene matches. Germline V gene data show CDR1 as MDHEN and CDR2 as SYDVKM. In nucleotides, the CDR3 is TGTGCCAGCAGTTCCGGGACTAGTAATAATGAGCAGTTCTTC. Translation: CASSSGTSNNEQFF.

This sequence joins TRBV10-1 and TRBJ2-3; TRBD2 agrees at 8 bases. The CDR3 totals 16 residues. The J segment lost 2 bases and the V segment lost 3 bases, leaving 7 bases of the junction unmatched. Germline V gives CDR1 WNHNN, CDR2 SYGVQD (reference sequence). The CDR3 DNA follows: TGCGCCAGCAGTGAAGGGCTAGCGGGCGTCACAGATACGCAGTATTTT. Its translation is CASSEGLAGVTDTQYF.

The chain recombines TRBV5-1 with TRBJ2-2; no clear D. The CDR3 is 14 residues long. V lost 0 bases and J 6 bases, leaving 9 bases between the germline ends. Germline V gene sequence: CDR1 SGHRS, CDR2 YFSETQ. This chain's CDR3 is CASSLASVPGELFF. In DNA, the CDR3 is TGCGCCAGCAGCTTGGCGTCGGTACCCGGGGAGCTGTTTTTT. The whole variable domain, remainder taken from reference TRBV5-1 and TRBJ2-2, is KAGVTQTPRYLIKTRGQQVTLSCSPISGHRSVSWYQQTPGQGLQFLFEYFSETQRNKGNFPGRFSGRQFSNSRSEMNVSTLELGDSALYLCASSLASVPGELFFGEGSRLTVL.

The rearrangement joins TRBV9 to TRBJ1-1; D ambiguous. Germline V gives CDR1 SGDLS, CDR2 YYNGEE. The CDR3 totals 14 residues. Trimming removed 1 base from V and 7 bases from J, with 14 bases in between. CDR3 region: CASSVLGPGDEAFF. CDR3 bases: TGTGCCAGCAGCGTATTAGGCCCCGGGGATGAAGCTTTCTTT.

This clone was seen a few times. The rearrangement joins TRBV6-1 to TRBJ1-1, with D possibly being TRBD1 (5 bases). Germline V gene sequence: CDR1 MNHNS, CDR2 SASEGT. The length of the CDR3 is 14 residues. V dropped 2 bases and J dropped 1 base, with 8 bases sitting between them. DNA for the CDR3: TGTGCCAGCAGTGAAAGGACACAGAACACTGAAGCTTTCTTT. This codes for CASSERTQNTEAFF.

The gene calls are TRBV3-1 (or the pseudogene TRBV3-2) and TRBJ1-1, with 9 bases that match TRBD1. The CDR3 extends over 15 amino acids. CDR1 LGHDT and CDR2 YNNKEL come from the germline V gene (reference sequence). The trim removed 4 bases at V and 10 bases at J, leaving 13 bases unmatched. The CDR3 is CASSLKQGAVVGAFF. CDR3 DNA: TGTGCCAGCAGCCTGAAACAGGGGGCGGTAGTCGGAGCTTTCTTT.

The V call is TRBV5-1, the J call TRBJ2-1; 10 nucleotides align to TRBD1. Germline CDR1 is SGHRS and CDR2 is YFSETQ. The length of the CDR3 is 13 residues. With V trimmed by 4 bases and J by 14 bases, 9 bases remained unmatched. The DNA for the CDR3 is TGCGCCAGCAGCCAAGGACAGGGGGTTCTGGAGTTCTTC. Translated: CASSQGQGVLEFF.